The 28 T cell receptor beta chains listed next were all sequenced from one sample in a study of regulatory T cells in long-lasting Graves disease. Sample time point: newly diagnosed GD, antithyroid drugs for less than 3 months. After RNA was extracted from PBMCs, the TCR library was made from it. Investigators prepared the TCR beta libraries by applying iRepertoire HTBI primers and Arm-PCR of CDR3 regions. MiXCR was run by TCRdb on the multiplex PCR reads, yielding one entry per CDR3 protein. Of under 450,000 distinct CDR3 sequences listed, roughly 10% are singletons. These records were also assigned to another study, of T cells in Graves' hyperthyroidism and ophthalmopathy.

The sequencing here drew on peripheral blood mononuclear cells (PBMCs), taken at new diagnosis, from a patient treated with antithyroid drugs. These receptors all come from a woman aged 18-29 years with Graves disease.

This clonotype was counted ten times or more. The chain joins TRBV7-2 to TRBJ2-3; weak D call: TRBD1 (5 bases). V lost 5 bases to trimming and J lost 0 bases, with 6 bases between them. CDR1 is SGHTA and CDR2 is FQGNSA in the germline V gene. This CDR3 comprises 13 residues. In nucleotides, the CDR3 is TGTGCCAGCAGCGGGGCTAGCACAGATACGCAGTATTTT. Encoded protein: CASSGASTDTQYF.

This clonotype came up many times. The rearrangement links TRBV29-1 to TRBJ1-3; D gene ambiguous. CDR3 length: 13 residues. The ends were cut back, 2 bases at V and 0 bases at J, with 5 bases in the middle. Germline values: CDR1 SQVTM, CDR2 ANQGSEA. CDR3 sequence (DNA): TGCAGCGTTGAATCCAGCTCTGGAAACACCATATATTTT. Translated: CSVESSSGNTIYF.

At least ten counts were recorded for this clonotype. This rearrangement joins TRBV7-2 to TRBJ2-5; 11 positions agree with TRBD2. J gave up 5 bases and V 5 bases, and 4 bases lay outside the gene matches. The germline gives CDR1 SGHTA, CDR2 FQGNSA. The CDR3 covers 14 residues. The CDR3 DNA follows: TGTGCCAGCAGCCTGTCTAGCGGGGGGGAGACCCAGTACTTC. It yields the protein CASSLSSGGETQYF.

On this clonotype: A much larger clone lies a single base off, so this may be a read error. The chain recombines TRBV29-1 with TRBJ1-1; 7 bases align to TRBD1. V dropped 7 bases and J dropped 0; count of bases not matched to a gene: 11. The CDR3 extends over 15 amino acids. Looked up from germline, CDR1 is SQVTM and CDR2 is ANQGSEA. For the CDR3, the DNA is TGCAGCGAGAGACAGGGTCGTAGTATGAACACTGAAGCTTTCTTT. It specifies CSERQGRSMNTEAFF.

This clonotype was found many times. The gene calls are TRBV5-1 and TRBJ2-1; D unresolved. The V and J ends lost 5 bases and 2 bases respectively, with 17 bases between them. Germline values: CDR1 SGHRS, CDR2 YFSETQ. The CDR3 consists of 16 residues. In DNA form, the CDR3 reads TGCGCCAGCAGAGATGACATCTCTGCCACCTACAATGAGCAGTTCTTC. Amino acid sequence: CASRDDISATYNEQFF.

This clonotype appeared a few times. An end of the junction does not agree with germline; a read error may underlie this. The chain joins TRBV7-8 to TRBJ1-6; the D is unclear. This CDR3 has 19 residues. Germline lookup yields CDR1 SGHVS and CDR2 FQNEAQ. The CDR3 bases are TGTACCAGCAGCTTAAGAAATCTGGGCTATAGCTCCTATAATTCACCCCTCCACTTT. Its translation: CTSSLRNLGYSSYNSPLHF.

Remarks on this clonotype: A much larger clonotype is one base distant, so this may be a read error. V gene TRBV10-3 combines with J gene TRBJ1-2, with D uncertain. Germline V CDR1 and CDR2: ENHRY, SYGVKD. The germline V and J ends were trimmed by 3 bases and 2 bases, with 13 bases remaining between them. CDR3 length equals 15 residues. CDR3 sequence reads: CAISERSGSNYGYTF. Written as DNA, the CDR3 is TGTGCCATCAGTGAAAGAAGCGGATCAAACTATGGCTACACCTTC.

Notes on this clonotype: Just one base apart from a much larger clone, this may be a read error. This chain joins TRBV6-1 and TRBJ2-3; D remains ambiguous. Trimming took 6 bases from V and 4 from J, leaving 20 bases between them. The CDR3 contains 16 residues. Germline V gene lookup returns CDR1 MNHNS and CDR2 SASEGT. The CDR3 is CASSPIGRFVADTQYF. CDR3 sequence (DNA): TGTGCCAGCAGCCCGATTGGTAGATTCGTGGCAGATACGCAGTATTTT.

In its sample, this clonotype was seen many times. The chain employs TRBV20-1 and TRBJ1-1, with D perhaps TRBD1 (5 bases). The CDR3 totals 15 residues. Germline values: CDR1 DFQATT, CDR2 SNEGSKA (reference sequence). V dropped 6 bases and J dropped 0 bases, with 17 bases sitting between them. Written as DNA, the CDR3 is TGCAGTGCCACCGTTCGTGGGACCATGAACACTGAAGCTTTCTTT. It encodes CSATVRGTMNTEAFF.

This clonotype was detected many times. The gene calls are TRBV12-3 or TRBV12-4 and TRBJ2-6; D unclear. V was pared by 3 bases and J by 5 bases, with 29 bases between. The CDR3 is 21 amino acids. CDR3 DNA: TGTGCCAGCAGTTTTTTCGGGTCGACCACTGACTTTTTTAGTAGGGCCAACGTCCTGACTTTC. The encoded protein is CASSFFGSTTDFFSRANVLTF.

This clonotype has a count of ten or more. The CDR3 here is CASSRSEDRGIHEQYV. CDR3 nucleotide sequence: TGTGCCAGCAGCCGAAGCGAGGACAGGGGTATACACGAGCAGTACGTC. The J gene is TRBJ2-7, the V gene TRBV28; 9 positions match TRBD1. Trimming removed 6 bases from V and 5 bases from J; junction bases left unmatched: 14. Germline V gene data show CDR1 as MDHEN and CDR2 as SYDVKM. The CDR3 runs to 16 residues.

This sequence joins TRBV5-6 and TRBJ1-4, with D perhaps TRBD1 (6 bases). Germline assignment: CDR1 SGHDT and CDR2 YYEEEE. The V end was cut by 7 bases, the J end by 5 bases, with 18 bases between. The CDR3 is 15 residues long. CDR3 residues: CASSSGARPNEKLFF. For the CDR3, the DNA is TGTGCCAGCTCCTCAGGGGCTCGTCCCAATGAAAAACTGTTTTTT.

As for this clonotype: This likely came from a read error, as a far larger clone is one base away. The chain combines TRBV7-9 with TRBJ2-1, with 11 bases fitting TRBD2. V gave up 7 bases and J gave up 4 bases; unmatched junction bases: 6. Germline assignment: CDR1 SEHNR and CDR2 FQNEAQ (reference sequence). The CDR3 extends over 15 amino acids. The CDR3 DNA follows: TGTGCCAGCAACCATACTAGCGGGGGATACAATGAGCAGTTCTTC. Amino acid sequence: CASNHTSGGYNEQFF.

This clonotype was seen many times. The rearrangement links TRBV6-4 to TRBJ1-5; no firm D call. Between the trimmed V and J ends, which lost 6 bases and 4 bases, there was a span of 10 bases. The CDR3 totals 13 residues. Per the germline V gene, CDR1 is MRHNA and CDR2 is SNTAGT. The CDR3 loop reads CASSPKPNQPQHF. CDR3 sequence (DNA): TGTGCCAGCAGCCCAAAACCGAATCAGCCCCAGCATTTT.

V gene TRBV7-9 combines with J gene TRBJ1-3; D unresolved. V lost 5 bases to trimming and J lost 8 bases, with 16 bases between them. This CDR3 has 14 amino acids. The germline gives CDR1 SEHNR, CDR2 FQNEAQ (reference sequence). The CDR3 bases are TGTGCCAGCAGCCACGTCTCCACCCCCGACACCATATATTTT. It translates to CASSHVSTPDTIYF.

This clonotype was observed at least ten times. V gene TRBV28 combines with J gene TRBJ1-1, with unresolved D. Germline V CDR1 and CDR2: MDHEN, SYDVKM. The CDR3 length is 14 residues. The V and J ends lost 6 bases and 6 bases respectively, with 17 bases between them. The CDR3 DNA reads as TGTGCCAGCAGCCCCGGGGTGGTACGGGCTGAAGCTTTCTTT. It specifies CASSPGVVRAEAFF. Together with reference TRBV28 and TRBJ1-1, the CDR3 gives the full variable domain: DVKVTQSSRYLVKRTGEKVFLECVQDMDHENMFWYRQDPGLGLRLIYFSYDVKMKEKGDIPEGYSVSREKKERFSLILESASTNQTSMYLCASSPGVVRAEAFFGQGTRLTVV.

This clonotype was seen repeatedly, ten times or more. A junction end diverges from the germline sequence, so it may reflect a read error. The CDR3 nucleotides read TGTGCCAGCAGTTACTCGGTAGCGGGAGGAGCAGATACGCAGTATTTT. It yields the protein CASSYSVAGGADTQYF. This sequence joins TRBV6-4 and TRBJ2-3, with 10 nucleotides matching TRBD2. The CDR3 loop spans 16 amino acids. CDR1 and CDR2 (germline): MRHNA, SNTAGT.

This clonotype was recorded many times. The chain joins TRBV18 to TRBJ2-1; TRBD1 is a possible D gene (5 bases). This CDR3 contains 17 residues. Germline CDR1 and CDR2: KGHSH and LQKENI. The germline V and J ends were trimmed by 5 bases and 0 bases, with 17 bases remaining between them. This chain's CDR3 is CASSETEIPSSYNEQFF. The CDR3 DNA reads as TGTGCCAGCTCAGAGACAGAGATTCCGAGCTCCTACAATGAGCAGTTCTTC.

This clonotype was detected ten times or more. The rearrangement joins TRBV7-2 to TRBJ1-1, with no clear D. Germline assignment: CDR1 SGHTA and CDR2 FQGNSA. This CDR3 comprises 13 residues. Trimming shortened V by 6 bases and J by 2 bases, and 10 bases separated the two germline ends. The CDR3 reads CASSSPPNTEAFF. In DNA, the CDR3 is TGTGCCAGCAGTTCCCCACCAAACACTGAAGCTTTCTTT.

This rearrangement joins TRBV28 to TRBJ2-7, with 7 bases that match TRBD1. After removal of 8 bases from V and 6 bases from J, the junction contained 34 bases not matched to a gene. Germline V gene sequence: CDR1 MDHEN, CDR2 SYDVKM. The CDR3 is 21 residues long. CDR3 loop: CASSHGDPRDPWTGQWIEQYF. CDR3 nucleotides: TGTGCCAGCTCACATGGGGACCCAAGGGACCCGTGGACGGGACAGTGGATCGAGCAGTACTTC. Drawing the rest from reference TRBV28 and TRBJ2-7, the complete variable domain is DVKVTQSSRYLVKRTGEKVFLECVQDMDHENMFWYRQDPGLGLRLIYFSYDVKMKEKGDIPEGYSVSREKKERFSLILESASTNQTSMYLCASSHGDPRDPWTGQWIEQYFGPGTRLTVT.

This clonotype was counted a few times. The chain uses TRBV19 and TRBJ2-3; 8 bases align to TRBD1. The germline CDR1 and CDR2 sequences are LNHDA and SQIVND (reference sequence). V was pared by 3 bases and J by 4 bases, with 9 bases of the junction left unmatched. CDR3 length: 16 amino acids. CDR3 bases: TGTGCCAGTAGTATCGCTCCCAGGGGGCTTGCAGATACGCAGTATTTT. Amino acid sequence: CASSIAPRGLADTQYF.

This clonotype was counted at least ten times. The chain uses TRBV28 and TRBJ2-1; D might be TRBD1 or TRBD2, each matching 6 bases. The CDR3 sequence is 14 residues long. Looked up from germline, CDR1 is MDHEN and CDR2 is SYDVKM. Between the trimmed V and J ends, which lost 6 bases and 7 bases, there was a span of 16 bases. CDR3 nucleotide sequence: TGTGCCAGCAGGGAGGGGGAACTCGGAAATGAGCAGTTCTTC. It codes for CASREGELGNEQFF.

This clonotype was seen at least ten times. This chain connects TRBV20-1 to TRBJ2-5; D is unclear. The germline gives CDR1 DFQATT, CDR2 SNEGSKA (reference sequence). The CDR3 spans 14 residues. The V and J ends lost 2 bases and 2 bases respectively, with 12 bases between them. In DNA form, the CDR3 reads TGCAGTGCTAGAAGAATTGGCTGGCAAGAGACCCAGTACTTC. Translation: CSARRIGWQETQYF.

This rearrangement joins TRBV19 to TRBJ1-1; maybe TRBD1 (5 bases). Trimming took off 5 bases at V and 7 bases at J, with 14 bases between the two ends. This CDR3 has 13 amino acids. CDR1 and CDR2 (germline): LNHDA, SQIVND (reference sequence). The chain's CDR3 is CASSPGPKLEAFF. CDR3 DNA sequence: TGTGCCAGTAGTCCGGGACCAAAACTTGAAGCTTTCTTT.

The chain uses TRBV7-8 and TRBJ1-2; possibly TRBD1 for D (5 bases). This CDR3 has 18 amino acids. Germline V gene sequence: CDR1 SGHVS, CDR2 FQNEAQ. V gave up 6 bases and J gave up 7 bases, with 30 bases separating them. Here the CDR3 reads CASSPTRVFMVFGSGYTF. The CDR3 bases are TGTGCCAGCAGTCCGACCAGGGTGTTCATGGTCTTTGGCTCTGGCTACACCTTC.

This clonotype was seen repeatedly, ten times or more. The gene calls are TRBV12-3 or TRBV12-4 and TRBJ1-2, with D unresolved. The CDR3 contains 15 residues. The V end was cut by 5 bases, the J end by 5 bases, with 18 bases between. CDR3 sequence reads: CASSAVRRPFYGYTF. CDR3 coding DNA: TGTGCCAGCAGTGCTGTCCGCAGGCCTTTTTATGGCTACACCTTC.

This clonotype came up a few times. The chain uses TRBV27 and TRBJ1-6; D is possibly TRBD1 (5 bases). Germline V gene lookup returns CDR1 MNHEY and CDR2 SMNVEV (reference sequence). The CDR3 runs 12 residues. Trimming pared 6 bases from V and 9 bases from J, leaving 9 bases between. CDR3 sequence: CASSPGFSPLHF. In DNA, the CDR3 is TGTGCCAGCAGCCCAGGGTTTTCACCCCTCCACTTT.

This clonotype was observed at least ten times. This chain joins TRBV19 and TRBJ1-1, with D possibly matching TRBD1 (5 bases). The germline gives CDR1 LNHDA, CDR2 SQIVND (reference sequence). The CDR3 totals 13 residues. Trimming took off 6 bases at V and 5 bases at J, with 13 bases between the two ends. CDR3 nucleotides: TGTGCCAGTAGCGGGACCCCGAGGACTGAAGCTTTCTTT. Translating gives CASSGTPRTEAFF. Drawing the rest from reference TRBV19 and TRBJ1-1, the complete variable domain is DGGITQSPKYLFRKEGQNVTLSCEQNLNHDAMYWYRQDPGQGLRLIYYSQIVNDFQKGDIAEGYSVSREKKESFPLTVTSAQKNPTAFYLCASSGTPRTEAFFGQGTRLTVV.